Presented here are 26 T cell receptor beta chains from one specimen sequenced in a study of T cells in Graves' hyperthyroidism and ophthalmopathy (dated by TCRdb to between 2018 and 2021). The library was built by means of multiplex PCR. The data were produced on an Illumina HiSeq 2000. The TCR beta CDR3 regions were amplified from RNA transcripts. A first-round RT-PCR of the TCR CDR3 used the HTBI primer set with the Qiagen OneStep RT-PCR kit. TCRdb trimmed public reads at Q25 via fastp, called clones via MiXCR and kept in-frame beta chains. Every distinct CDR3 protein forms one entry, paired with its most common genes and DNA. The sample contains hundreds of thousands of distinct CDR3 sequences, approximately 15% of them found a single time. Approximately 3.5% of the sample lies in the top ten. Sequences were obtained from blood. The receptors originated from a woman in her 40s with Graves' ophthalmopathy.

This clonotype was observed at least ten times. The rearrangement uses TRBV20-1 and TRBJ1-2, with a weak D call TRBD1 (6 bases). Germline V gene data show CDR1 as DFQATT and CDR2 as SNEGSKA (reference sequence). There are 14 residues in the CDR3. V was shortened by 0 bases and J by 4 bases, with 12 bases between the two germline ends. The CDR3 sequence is CSARDEGEGYGYTF. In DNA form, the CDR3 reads TGCAGTGCTAGAGATGAGGGGGAAGGCTATGGCTACACCTTC.

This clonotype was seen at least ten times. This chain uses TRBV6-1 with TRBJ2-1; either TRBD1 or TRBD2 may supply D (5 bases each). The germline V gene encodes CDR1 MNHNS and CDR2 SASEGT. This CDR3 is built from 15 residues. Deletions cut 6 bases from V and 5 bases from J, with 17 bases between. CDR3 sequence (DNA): TGTGCCAGCAGCCGCCGGGACCAGACCCACAATGAGCAGTTCTTC. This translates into CASSRRDQTHNEQFF.

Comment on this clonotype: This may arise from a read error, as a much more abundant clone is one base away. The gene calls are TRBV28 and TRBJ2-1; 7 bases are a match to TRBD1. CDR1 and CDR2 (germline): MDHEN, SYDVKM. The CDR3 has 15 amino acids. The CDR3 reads CAGRPDRAFYNEQFF. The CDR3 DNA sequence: TGTGCCGGCAGACCCGACAGGGCTTTCTACAATGAGCAGTTCTTC.

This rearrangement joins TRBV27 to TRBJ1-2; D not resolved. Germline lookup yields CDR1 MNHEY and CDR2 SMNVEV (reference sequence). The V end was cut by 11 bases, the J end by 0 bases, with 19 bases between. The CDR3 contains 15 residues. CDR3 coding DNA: TGTGCCGGCGGCCTGCGGGCCAGTACTAACTATGGCTACACCTTC. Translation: CAGGLRASTNYGYTF.

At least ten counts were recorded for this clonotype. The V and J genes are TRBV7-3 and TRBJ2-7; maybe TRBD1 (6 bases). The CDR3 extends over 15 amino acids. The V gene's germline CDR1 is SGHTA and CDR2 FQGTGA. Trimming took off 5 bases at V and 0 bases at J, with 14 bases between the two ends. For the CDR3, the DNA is TGTGCCAGCAGCGGAACAGGGAGAAGCTCCTACGAGCAGTACTTC. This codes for CASSGTGRSSYEQYF.

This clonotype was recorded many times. The CDR3 nucleotides read TGTGCCAGCAGCCAAAACTTTCTGTCGCCAAGACAGGGGAGCAATCAGCCCCAGCATTTT. It encodes CASSQNFLSPRQGSNQPQHF. The chain carries TRBV3-1 and TRBJ1-5; TRBD1 matches 8 bases. The CDR3 length is 20 residues. Germline-derived CDR1 and CDR2 are LGHDT and YNNKEL (reference sequence). The trim removed 2 bases at V and 1 base at J, leaving 16 bases unmatched. The complete variable domain, with remaining parts taken from reference TRBV3-1 and TRBJ1-5, reads DTAVSQTPKYLVTQMGNDKSIKCEQNLGHDTMYWYKQDSKKFLKIMFSYNNKELIINETVPNRFSPKSPDKAHLNLHINSLELGDSAVYFCASSQNFLSPRQGSNQPQHFGDGTRLSIL.

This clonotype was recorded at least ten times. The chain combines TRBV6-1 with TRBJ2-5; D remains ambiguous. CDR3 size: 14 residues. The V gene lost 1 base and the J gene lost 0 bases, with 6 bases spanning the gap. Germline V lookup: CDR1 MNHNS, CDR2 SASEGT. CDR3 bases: TGTGCCAGCAGTGAAGTTAAGTACCAAGAGACCCAGTACTTC. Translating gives CASSEVKYQETQYF.

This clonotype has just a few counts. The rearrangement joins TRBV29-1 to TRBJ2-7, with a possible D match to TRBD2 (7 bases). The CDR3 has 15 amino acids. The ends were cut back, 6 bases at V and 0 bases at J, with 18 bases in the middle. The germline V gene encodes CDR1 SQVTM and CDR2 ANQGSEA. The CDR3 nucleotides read TGCAGCGTCCAGGAAGAGGGGGGGAGCTCCTACGAGCAGTACTTC. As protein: CSVQEEGGSSYEQYF.

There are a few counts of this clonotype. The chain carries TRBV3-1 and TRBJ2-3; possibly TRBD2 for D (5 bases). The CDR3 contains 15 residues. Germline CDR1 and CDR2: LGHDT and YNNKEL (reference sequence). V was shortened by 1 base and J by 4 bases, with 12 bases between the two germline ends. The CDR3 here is CASSQVNGVADTQYF. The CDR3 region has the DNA TGTGCCAGCAGCCAAGTCAACGGGGTGGCAGATACGCAGTATTTT.

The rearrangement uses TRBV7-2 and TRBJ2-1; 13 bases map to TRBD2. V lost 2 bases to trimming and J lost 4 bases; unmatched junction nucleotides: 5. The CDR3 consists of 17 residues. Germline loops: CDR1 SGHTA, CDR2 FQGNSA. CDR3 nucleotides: TGTGCCAGCAGCTTAAGCCAACTAGCGGGAGGGTACAATGAGCAGTTCTTC. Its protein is CASSLSQLAGGYNEQFF.

CDR3 residues: CASSDRRRGGYTF. CDR3 in DNA: TGTGCCAGCAGTGACAGGAGGCGGGGTGGCTACACCTTC. The rearrangement uses TRBV27 and TRBJ1-2; weak D call: TRBD1 (6 bases). The CDR3 covers 13 residues. Looked up from germline, CDR1 is MNHEY and CDR2 is SMNVEV (reference sequence). Trimming took 5 bases from V and 7 from J, leaving 14 bases between them.

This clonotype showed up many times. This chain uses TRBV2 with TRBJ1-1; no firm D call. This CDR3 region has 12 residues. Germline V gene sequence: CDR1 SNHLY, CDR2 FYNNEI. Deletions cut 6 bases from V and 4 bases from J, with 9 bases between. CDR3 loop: CASRAGSTEAFF. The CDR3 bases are TGTGCCAGCAGAGCGGGCTCCACTGAAGCTTTCTTT. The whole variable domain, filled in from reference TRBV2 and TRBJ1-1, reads EPEVTQTPSHQVTQMGQEVILRCVPISNHLYFYWYRQILGQKVEFLVSFYNNEISEKSEIFDDQFSVERPDGSNFTLKIRSTKLEDSAMYFCASRAGSTEAFFGQGTRLTVV.

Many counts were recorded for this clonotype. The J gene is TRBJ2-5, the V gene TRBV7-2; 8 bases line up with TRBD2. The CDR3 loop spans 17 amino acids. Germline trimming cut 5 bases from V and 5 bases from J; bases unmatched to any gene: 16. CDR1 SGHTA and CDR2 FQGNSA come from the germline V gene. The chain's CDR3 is CASSTGNLAGGGETQYF. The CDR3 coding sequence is TGTGCCAGCAGCACGGGGAACCTGGCGGGAGGCGGTGAGACCCAGTACTTC.

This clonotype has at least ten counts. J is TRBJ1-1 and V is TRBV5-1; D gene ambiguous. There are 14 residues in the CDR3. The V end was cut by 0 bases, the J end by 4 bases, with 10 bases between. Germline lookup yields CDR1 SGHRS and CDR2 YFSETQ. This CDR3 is CASSLGYKGTEAFF. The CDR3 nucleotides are TGCGCCAGCAGCTTGGGATATAAGGGCACTGAAGCTTTCTTT.

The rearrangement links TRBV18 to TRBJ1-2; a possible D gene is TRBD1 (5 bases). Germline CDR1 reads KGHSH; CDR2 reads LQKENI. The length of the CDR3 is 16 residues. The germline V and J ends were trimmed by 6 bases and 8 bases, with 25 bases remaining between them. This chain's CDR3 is CASSNPKGLPPLGYTF. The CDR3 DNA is TGTGCCAGCTCGAACCCAAAGGGACTCCCGCCGCTGGGCTACACCTTC.

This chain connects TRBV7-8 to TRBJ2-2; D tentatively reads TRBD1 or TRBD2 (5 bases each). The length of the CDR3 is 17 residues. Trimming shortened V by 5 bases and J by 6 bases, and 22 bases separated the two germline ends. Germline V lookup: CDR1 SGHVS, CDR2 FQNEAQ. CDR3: CASSPVEGTSRAGELFF. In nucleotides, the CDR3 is TGTGCCAGCAGCCCAGTCGAAGGGACCAGCAGGGCCGGGGAGCTGTTTTTT.

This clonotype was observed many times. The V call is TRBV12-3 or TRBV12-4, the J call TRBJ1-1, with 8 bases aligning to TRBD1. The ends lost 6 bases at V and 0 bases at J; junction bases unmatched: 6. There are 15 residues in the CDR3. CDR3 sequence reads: CASSPGGRMNTEAFF. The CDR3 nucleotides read TGTGCCAGCAGCCCAGGGGGCCGGATGAACACTGAAGCTTTCTTT.

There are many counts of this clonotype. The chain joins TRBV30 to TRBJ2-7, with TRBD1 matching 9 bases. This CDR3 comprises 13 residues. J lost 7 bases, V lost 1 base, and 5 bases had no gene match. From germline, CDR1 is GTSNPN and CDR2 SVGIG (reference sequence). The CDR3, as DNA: TGTGCCTGGAGTGGGACAGGGGAAGGTGAGCAGTACTTC. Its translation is CAWSGTGEGEQYF.

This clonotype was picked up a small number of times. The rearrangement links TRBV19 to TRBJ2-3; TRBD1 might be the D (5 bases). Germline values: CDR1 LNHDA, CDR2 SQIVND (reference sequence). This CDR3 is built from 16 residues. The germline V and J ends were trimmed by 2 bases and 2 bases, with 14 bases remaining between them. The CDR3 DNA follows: TGTGCCAGTAGTATATCGAGCAGGGCTCTCACAGATACGCAGTATTTT. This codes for CASSISSRALTDTQYF.

The CDR3 region is CAWSVFEKGTGELFF. CDR3 DNA: TGTGCCTGGAGTGTATTCGAAAAAGGCACCGGGGAGCTGTTTTTT. This chain uses TRBV30 with TRBJ2-2; D gene unclear. Between the trimmed V and J ends, which lost 0 bases and 4 bases, there was a span of 12 bases. From germline, CDR1 is GTSNPN and CDR2 SVGIG (reference sequence). CDR3 length: 15 residues.

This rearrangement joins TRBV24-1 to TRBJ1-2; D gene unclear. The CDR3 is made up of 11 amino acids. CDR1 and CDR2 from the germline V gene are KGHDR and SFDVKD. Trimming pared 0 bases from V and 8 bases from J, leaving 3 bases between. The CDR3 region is CATSDLLGYTF. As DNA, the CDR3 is TGTGCCACCAGTGATTTGCTGGGCTACACCTTC.

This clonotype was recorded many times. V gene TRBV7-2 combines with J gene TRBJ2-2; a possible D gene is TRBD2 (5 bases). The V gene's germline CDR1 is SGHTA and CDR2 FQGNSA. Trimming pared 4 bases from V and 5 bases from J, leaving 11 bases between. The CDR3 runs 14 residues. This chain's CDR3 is CASSSLTRTGELFF. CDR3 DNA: TGTGCCAGCAGCTCCCTAACTAGAACCGGGGAGCTGTTTTTT.

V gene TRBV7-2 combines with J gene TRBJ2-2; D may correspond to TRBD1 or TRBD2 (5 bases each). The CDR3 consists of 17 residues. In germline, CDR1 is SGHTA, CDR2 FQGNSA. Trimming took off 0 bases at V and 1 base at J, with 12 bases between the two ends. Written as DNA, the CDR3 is TGTGCCAGCAGCTTAGCGCCTGGGACGGAGAACACCGGGGAGCTGTTTTTT. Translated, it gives CASSLAPGTENTGELFF.

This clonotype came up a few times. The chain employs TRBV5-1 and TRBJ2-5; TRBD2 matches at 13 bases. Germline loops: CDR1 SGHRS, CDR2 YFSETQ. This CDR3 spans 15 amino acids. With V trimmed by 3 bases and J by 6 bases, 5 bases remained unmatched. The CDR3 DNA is TGCGCCAGCAGCTCCTGGACTAGCGGGAGTAAGACCCAGTACTTC. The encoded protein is CASSSWTSGSKTQYF.

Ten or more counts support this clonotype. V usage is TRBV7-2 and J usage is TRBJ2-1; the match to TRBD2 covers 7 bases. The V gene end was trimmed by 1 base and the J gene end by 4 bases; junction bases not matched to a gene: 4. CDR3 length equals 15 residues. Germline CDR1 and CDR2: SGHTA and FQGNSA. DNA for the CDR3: TGTGCCAGCAGCTTAGTCCTAGCGGAGTACAATGAGCAGTTCTTC. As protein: CASSLVLAEYNEQFF. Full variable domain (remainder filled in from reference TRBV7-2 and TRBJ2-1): GAGVSQSPSNKVTEKGKDVELRCDPISGHTALYWYRQSLGQGLEFLIYFQGNSAPDKSGLPSDRFSAERTGGSVSTLTIQRTQQEDSAVYLCASSLVLAEYNEQFFGPGTRLTVL.

The CDR3 DNA reads as TGTGCCTGGGGGACAGGGTGGACTGAAGCTTTCTTT. Its protein product is CAWGTGWTEAFF. This rearrangement joins TRBV30 to TRBJ1-1, with TRBD1 matching 9 bases. The CDR3 is 12 amino acids. The junction had 3 bases not matched to a gene; V was cut back by 5 bases and J by 5 bases. Germline V gene lookup returns CDR1 GTSNPN and CDR2 SVGIG (reference sequence).